The 26 T cell receptor beta chains below were found in one sample sequenced in a study of control samples from healthy donors and cancer patients. Libraries were prepared by immunoSEQ multiplex PCR; TCRdb keeps only in-frame clonotypes and omits some of them. The profile shows 170,000 or so clones, more than 80% of them singletons. Material for sequencing was blood. The receptors stem from a man aged 30 to 39 in good health.

The chain links TRBV7-3 to TRBJ2-2; D unclear. This CDR3 has 12 residues. Germline CDR1 is SGHTA and CDR2 is FQGTGA. V gave up 5 bases and J gave up 7 bases, with 8 bases separating them. In DNA form, the CDR3 reads TGTGCCAGCAGCCTCCAGAACGGGGAGCTGTTTTTT. This encodes CASSLQNGELFF.

The V call is TRBV28, the J call TRBJ1-5; weak D call: TRBD1 (5 bases). The CDR3 runs 15 residues. The germline gives CDR1 MDHEN, CDR2 SYDVKM. The germline V and J ends were trimmed by 2 bases and 0 bases, with 8 bases remaining between them. In DNA form, the CDR3 reads TGTGCCAGCAGTTTAAGAGGGGTTAGCAATCAGCCCCAGCATTTT. It codes for CASSLRGVSNQPQHF.

The V gene is TRBV7-9, the J gene TRBJ1-4; 10 bases agree with TRBD1. With V trimmed by 5 bases and J by 8 bases, 8 bases remained unmatched. The V gene's germline CDR1 is SEHNR and CDR2 FQNEAQ (reference sequence). The CDR3 is made up of 15 amino acids. CDR3 bases: TGTGCCAGCAGCGCAATCGGACAGGGGGGAGAAAAACTGTTTTTT. It is translated as CASSAIGQGGEKLFF.

In this sample, this clone turned up once. The CDR3 loop is CASSQRGQETQYF. The CDR3 nucleotides read TGTGCCAGCAGTCAGAGGGGTCAAGAGACCCAGTACTTC. This chain joins TRBV12-3 or TRBV12-4 and TRBJ2-5; TRBD1 or TRBD2 may be the D gene (5 bases each). CDR3 size: 13 residues. Trimming pared 5 bases from V and 2 bases from J, leaving 9 bases between.

The V call is TRBV7-8, the J call TRBJ2-3; 7 nucleotides line up with TRBD2. V shed 7 bases and J 0 bases; nucleotides not matched to a gene: 4. This CDR3 contains 14 residues. Per germline, CDR1 SGHVS and CDR2 FQNEAQ. The CDR3, as DNA: TGTGCCAGCACTTCGGGGGGTAGCACAGATACGCAGTATTTT. The encoded protein is CASTSGGSTDTQYF.

The CDR3 loop is CASCILPTTYEQYF. For the CDR3, the DNA is TGTGCCAGCTGTATCCTCCCCACGACCTACGAGCAGTACTTC. This chain links TRBV6-5 with TRBJ2-7, with D hard to call. Germline values: CDR1 MNHEY, CDR2 SVGAGI. The length of the CDR3 is 14 residues. The V end was cut by 8 bases, the J end by 2 bases, with 16 bases between.

This chain joins TRBV4-1 and TRBJ1-5, with D perhaps TRBD1 (5 bases). Germline CDR1 and CDR2: MGHRA and YSYEKL. Trimming stripped 2 bases from V and 3 bases from J, with 11 bases between. The CDR3 is 15 amino acids. This CDR3 is CASSQPGTVNQPQHF. The DNA for the CDR3 is TGCGCCAGCAGCCAACCCGGGACGGTCAATCAGCCCCAGCATTTT.

The chain recombines TRBV27 with TRBJ1-4; D might be TRBD1 (6 bases). Per the germline V gene, CDR1 is MNHEY and CDR2 is SMNVEV (reference sequence). CDR3 length: 15 residues. The germline V and J ends were trimmed by 6 bases and 3 bases, with 14 bases remaining between them. DNA of the CDR3: TGTGCCAGCAGGGGCGGGGGGGCTGCTAATGAAAAACTGTTTTTT. This encodes CASRGGGAANEKLFF.

Here the CDR3 reads CASSLGRWTYEQYF. In DNA, the CDR3 is TGTGCCAGCAGCTTGGGACGGTGGACCTACGAGCAGTACTTC. V gene TRBV7-2 combines with J gene TRBJ2-7; D possibly matches TRBD1 or TRBD2 (5 bases each). The CDR3 has 14 residues. The V end was cut by 3 bases, the J end by 2 bases, with 11 bases between. The germline V gene has CDR1 SGHTA and CDR2 FQGNSA.

V gene TRBV28 combines with J gene TRBJ1-1; 8 bases fit TRBD1. CDR3 length: 16 amino acids. Germline trimming cut 2 bases from V and 1 base from J; bases unmatched to any gene: 6. Germline CDR1 is MDHEN and CDR2 is SYDVKM. CDR3 nucleotides: TGTGCCAGCAGTTTAAACAGGGGGTACGGGAACACTGAAGCTTTCTTT. Amino acids: CASSLNRGYGNTEAFF.

V gene TRBV11-2 combines with J gene TRBJ2-7; 15 nucleotides match TRBD2. From germline, CDR1 is SGHAT and CDR2 FQNNGV. Trimming removed 1 base from V and 7 bases from J; junction bases left unmatched: 5. This CDR3 contains 16 residues. CDR3 in amino acids: CASSLGTSGRAREQYF. Here the CDR3 DNA reads TGTGCCAGCAGCTTAGGGACTAGCGGGAGGGCCCGGGAGCAGTACTTC.

A note on this clone: Other DNA sequences in this sample translate to the same CDR3. V usage is TRBV20-1 and J usage is TRBJ1-5, with TRBD1 as a possible D gene (6 bases). The CDR3 contains 14 residues. The ends were cut back, 3 bases at V and 4 bases at J, with 13 bases in the middle. The germline V gene has CDR1 DFQATT and CDR2 SNEGSKA (reference sequence). This CDR3 is CSASTGPLNQPQHF. The CDR3 DNA reads TGCAGTGCTAGTACAGGGCCGTTGAATCAGCCCCAGCATTTT.

V gene TRBV10-3 combines with J gene TRBJ2-1, with 11 bases aligning to TRBD2. There are 13 residues in the CDR3. Per the germline V gene, CDR1 is ENHRY and CDR2 is SYGVKD. The ends lost 3 bases at V and 13 bases at J; junction bases unmatched: 5. The CDR3 loop is CAISEGLAGGQFF. The DNA for the CDR3 is TGTGCCATCAGTGAAGGCCTAGCGGGGGGACAGTTCTTC.

The genes are TRBV25-1 and TRBJ1-6, with TRBD1 matching 7 bases. CDR1 and CDR2 (germline): MGHDK, SYGVNS. Trimming took 5 bases from V and 7 from J; bases not matched to a gene: 8. The CDR3 is made up of 15 amino acids. CDR3 sequence reads: CASSSTGQKNSPLHF. For the CDR3, the DNA is TGTGCCAGCAGTTCGACAGGGCAAAAAAATTCACCCCTCCACTTT.

The gene calls are TRBV24-1 and TRBJ2-3, with D possibly TRBD2 on 5 matching bases. This CDR3 is 14 amino acids long. Trimming took 5 bases from V and 3 from J, leaving 11 bases between them. Germline V lookup: CDR1 KGHDR, CDR2 SFDVKD. CDR3 DNA: TGTGCCACCAGTGCCGGGATTGTGACAGATACGCAGTATTTT. Amino acids: CATSAGIVTDTQYF.

Only one count was recorded for this clone. V usage is TRBV5-5 and J usage is TRBJ2-7; no clear D gene. The CDR3 is 14 amino acids. Germline CDR1 SGHKS, CDR2 YYEKEE (reference sequence). V lost 0 bases, J lost 0 bases, and 7 bases lay in between. The CDR3 DNA is TGTGCCAGCAGCTTGGATCGAAGCTCCTACGAGCAGTACTTC. Translating gives CASSLDRSSYEQYF.

The genes are TRBV10-2 and TRBJ2-1, with TRBD2 matching 9 bases. From germline, CDR1 is WSHSY and CDR2 SAAADI. The CDR3 is made up of 15 amino acids. Trimming at V came to 9 bases and at J to 9 bases, leaving 15 bases not matched to a gene. The DNA for the CDR3 is TGCGCCAGGGTCTGGGTGCGGGAGGGCCGTAGTGAGCAGTTCTTC. Its protein product is CARVWVREGRSEQFF.

CDR3 loop: CASSMRVLGSNQPQHF. The CDR3 nucleotides are TGTGCCAGCAGTATGAGGGTCCTGGGGAGCAATCAGCCCCAGCATTTT. The V and J genes are TRBV28 and TRBJ1-5; D gene ambiguous. CDR3 length: 16 amino acids. CDR1 MDHEN and CDR2 SYDVKM come from the germline V gene. The V and J ends lost 5 bases and 1 base respectively, with 15 bases between them.

The CDR3, as DNA: TGTGCCAGCAGCCAAGATTGGGGGGGGAGGACGAGTGGTAATTATGGCTACACCTTC. Its protein is CASSQDWGGRTSGNYGYTF. This sequence joins TRBV4-2 and TRBJ1-2, with D tentatively TRBD1 (5 bases). The germline V and J ends were trimmed by 0 bases and 5 bases, with 25 bases remaining between them. The V gene's germline CDR1 is LGHNA and CDR2 YNFKEQ. This CDR3 comprises 19 residues.

Concerning this clone: One end of the junction varies from germline; a read error may be responsible. The chain carries TRBV5-5 and TRBJ1-3; 9 nucleotides line up with TRBD1. CDR3 size: 14 residues. Germline V gene sequence: CDR1 SGHKS, CDR2 YYEKEE (reference sequence). CDR3 DNA: TGTGCCAGCAGGTTGGGACAGGGAATTAACACCATATATTTT. Translated: CASRLGQGINTIYF.

This sequence joins TRBV7-9 and TRBJ2-2; 9 bases map to TRBD2. This CDR3 is 15 amino acids long. Per germline, CDR1 SEHNR and CDR2 FQNEAQ (reference sequence). V lost 7 bases to trimming and J lost 6 bases; unmatched junction nucleotides: 9. CDR3 region: CASTWAGGPAGELFF. The CDR3 DNA is TGTGCCAGCACCTGGGCGGGAGGGCCGGCCGGGGAGCTGTTTTTT.

In the case of this clone: Compared with germline, one end of the junction differs, possibly owing to a read error. The chain uses TRBV6-5 and TRBJ1-1; D gene ambiguous. The length of the CDR3 is 13 residues. Germline-derived CDR1 and CDR2 are MNHEY and SVGAGI. Here the CDR3 DNA reads TGTGCCGGCAGCCCCCCCGGGGACACTGAAGCTTTCTTT. Encoded protein: CAGSPPGDTEAFF.

This chain links TRBV24-1 with TRBJ2-1, with 8 bases that match TRBD2. Germline V CDR1 and CDR2: KGHDR, SFDVKD. CDR3 length: 14 amino acids. Unmatched junction bases numbered 7, after V lost 9 bases and J lost 4 bases. In DNA form, the CDR3 reads TGTGCCACCTCCGGGGGGGGAGGGTACAATGAGCAGTTCTTC. Its translation: CATSGGGGYNEQFF.

The rearrangement uses TRBV7-2 and TRBJ1-2; a weak D match, TRBD1 (5 bases). The V end lost 1 base, the J end lost 0 bases, and 18 bases lay between the germline ends. Germline V gene lookup returns CDR1 SGHTA and CDR2 FQGNSA. The CDR3 extends over 18 amino acids. CDR3 DNA: TGTGCCAGCAGCTTAGTAGCCCCGTACGGGACTTCTAACTATGGCTACACCTTC. Its translation is CASSLVAPYGTSNYGYTF.

This clone was counted once. The chain links TRBV10-1 to TRBJ1-5; D remains unclear. Trimming left V 5 bases short and J 3 bases short, with 8 bases between. Germline CDR1 WNHNN, CDR2 SYGVQD (reference sequence). The CDR3 consists of 13 residues. Here the CDR3 reads CASSPGFNQPQHF. The CDR3, as DNA: TGCGCCAGCAGTCCCGGGTTCAATCAGCCCCAGCATTTT.

To note about this clone: Other DNA sequences from this sample encode an identical CDR3 as well. This chain links TRBV5-1 with TRBJ1-2; the D is unclear. Deletions cut 0 bases from V and 2 bases from J, with 5 bases between. Germline lookup yields CDR1 SGHRS and CDR2 YFSETQ. The CDR3 totals 13 residues. CDR3 residues: CASSLEANYGYTF. CDR3 nucleotides: TGCGCCAGCAGCTTGGAAGCCAACTATGGCTACACCTTC. The full variable domain, completed using reference TRBV5-1 and TRBJ1-2, is KAGVTQTPRYLIKTRGQQVTLSCSPISGHRSVSWYQQTPGQGLQFLFEYFSETQRNKGNFPGRFSGRQFSNSRSEMNVSTLELGDSALYLCASSLEANYGYTFGSGTRLTVV.